The next 27 T cell receptor beta chains were all read from a single sample in a study of cytomegalovirus exposure and HLA in healthy donors. The PCR had 60 Vbeta and 13 Jbeta primers. Data came from immunoSEQ multiplex PCR; TCRdb stores just in-frame clones and leaves some out. The data hold about 130,000 clones, with approximately 80% observed a single time. The sample consisted of PBMCs. All receptors come from a man between 18 and 29 years old in good health and CMV-seronegative.

This rearrangement joins TRBV6-4 to TRBJ2-1, with D perhaps TRBD1 (5 bases). The germline V and J ends were trimmed by 0 bases and 6 bases, with 12 bases remaining between them. The germline V gene has CDR1 MRHNA and CDR2 SNTAGT. This CDR3 contains 15 residues. The CDR3 DNA is TGTGCCAGCAGTGACTCCCAAGTGGGGCCCAATGAGCAGTTCTTC. It is translated as CASSDSQVGPNEQFF.

This clone was seen only once. The junction does not match germline at one end; this may be a read error. CDR3 DNA sequence: TGTGCCAGCAGTTTGACAAGCATCTACGGGCAGTACTTC. It encodes CASSLTSIYGQYF. The chain uses TRBV27 and TRBJ2-7; D uncertain. The CDR3 covers 13 residues. From germline, CDR1 is MNHEY and CDR2 SMNVEV (reference sequence).

The V call is TRBV28, the J call TRBJ1-3, with D possibly TRBD1 on 5 matching bases. The germline gives CDR1 MDHEN, CDR2 SYDVKM. CDR3 size: 16 residues. The V end lost 1 base, the J end lost 0 bases, and 10 bases lay between the germline ends. CDR3 in amino acids: CASSLLDTTSGNTIYF. CDR3 DNA: TGTGCCAGCAGTTTATTGGACACCACCTCTGGAAACACCATATATTTT.

This clone has just a few counts. The V gene is TRBV5-6, the J gene TRBJ1-3; weak D call: TRBD1 (5 bases). The germline V gene has CDR1 SGHDT and CDR2 YYEEEE. V was trimmed by 2 bases and J by 0 bases, leaving 9 bases between them. The CDR3 covers 15 residues. DNA for the CDR3: TGTGCCAGCAGCTTTTTCGACAGCTCTGGAAACACCATATATTTT. Its translation: CASSFFDSSGNTIYF.

The rearrangement links TRBV27 to TRBJ2-7; D not certain. The CDR3 is 13 amino acids. Germline-derived CDR1 and CDR2 are MNHEY and SMNVEV (reference sequence). Trimming cost V 5 bases and J 1 base, with 9 bases left between them. CDR3 residues: CASSLSQSYEQYF. The CDR3 nucleotides read TGTGCCAGCAGTCTCTCCCAGTCCTACGAGCAGTACTTC.

This chain connects TRBV28 to TRBJ1-1; D gene unclear. CDR3 length: 12 amino acids. The V end lost 5 bases, the J end lost 7 bases, and 11 bases lay between the germline ends. Germline V gives CDR1 MDHEN, CDR2 SYDVKM. This chain's CDR3 is CASSKLQDEAFF. CDR3 nucleotide sequence: TGTGCCAGCAGTAAACTTCAGGATGAAGCTTTCTTT.

V usage is TRBV4-2 and J usage is TRBJ1-2; D is uncertain. The germline V and J ends were trimmed by 1 base and 4 bases, with 7 bases remaining between them. The germline V gene has CDR1 LGHNA and CDR2 YNFKEQ. The CDR3 spans 13 residues. The CDR3 bases are TGTGCCAGCAGCCAAGGTGGCGGCTATGGCTACACCTTC. Its protein is CASSQGGGYGYTF.

This chain uses TRBV5-8 with TRBJ1-5; TRBD1 matches at 7 bases. The CDR3 has 14 residues. Germline CDR1 is SGHTS and CDR2 is YDEGEE. V gave up 4 bases and J gave up 2 bases; unmatched junction bases: 3. CDR3 protein: CASSRQGGNQPQHF. The DNA for the CDR3 is TGTGCCAGCAGCAGACAGGGTGGCAATCAGCCCCAGCATTTT. Complete variable domain (other parts from reference TRBV5-8 and TRBJ1-5): EAGVTQSPTHLIKTRGQQATLRCSPISGHTSVYWYQQALGLGLQFLLWYDEGEERNRGNFPPRFSGRQFPNYSSELNVNALELEDSALYLCASSRQGGNQPQHFGDGTRLSIL.

The rearrangement links TRBV6-6 to TRBJ1-3; 8 bases align to TRBD1. With 7 bases clipped from V and 4 bases from J, the junction kept 9 bases outside the gene matches. This CDR3 region has 15 residues. CDR1 is MNHNY, CDR2 SVGAGI, per germline (reference sequence). CDR3 coding DNA: TGTGCCAGCATGACGGACAGGGCGAGGGGAAACACCATATATTTT. Translating gives CASMTDRARGNTIYF.

This chain uses TRBV7-2 with TRBJ2-5; D remains unclear. Germline CDR1 and CDR2: SGHTA and FQGNSA. V was trimmed by 5 bases and J by 7 bases, leaving 8 bases between them. The CDR3 runs 11 residues. The CDR3 region is CASSGRRTQYF. CDR3 nucleotide sequence: TGTGCCAGCAGCGGCCGGAGGACCCAGTACTTC.

Details on this clone: At one end the junction does not follow the germline gene, possibly because of a read error. V usage is TRBV7-9 and J usage is TRBJ2-3; D remains ambiguous. The germline gives CDR1 SEHNR, CDR2 FQNEAQ (reference sequence). The CDR3 spans 12 residues. CDR3 nucleotides: TGTTCCAGCAGCTTAGGAGCAGATACGCAGTATTTT. It codes for CSSSLGADTQYF.

As regards this clone: The same CDR3 can be traced to other DNA sequences in this sample. This chain uses TRBV7-3 with TRBJ2-1; 8 bases align to TRBD2. The V gene's germline CDR1 is SGHTA and CDR2 FQGTGA. With V trimmed by 5 bases and J by 0 bases, 3 bases remained unmatched. The CDR3 consists of 15 residues. This CDR3 is CASSPSGSSYNEQFF. CDR3 DNA: TGTGCCAGCAGCCCGAGCGGGAGCTCCTACAATGAGCAGTTCTTC.

As concerns this clone: Because the CDR3's place on the DNA is in doubt, the DNA is left out and the CDR3 is given as listed by TCRdb. The chain links TRBV29-1 to TRBJ1-2. Germline V gene lookup returns CDR1 SQVTM and CDR2 ANQGSEA. Ends included, the CDR3 has 13 residues. The chain's CDR3 is CSVGGGILTMVTF.

In the case of this clone: The sample carries other DNA sequences with the same CDR3. V and J are TRBV7-7 and TRBJ2-1, with a weak D call TRBD2 (6 bases). V was cut by 5 bases and J by 6 bases, with 20 bases left in between. Germline assignment: CDR1 SSHAT and CDR2 FNYEAQ (reference sequence). The CDR3 extends over 16 amino acids. CDR3 sequence (DNA): TGTGCCAGCAGCCGAGCACTAGGAGGGGTCGGCAATGAGCAGTTCTTC. Its translation is CASSRALGGVGNEQFF.

The rearrangement uses TRBV19 and TRBJ1-5; 12 bases match TRBD1. V was clipped by 3 bases and J by 7 bases; unmatched bases: 7. CDR3 length: 16 amino acids. Germline CDR1 LNHDA, CDR2 SQIVND (reference sequence). Written as DNA, the CDR3 is TGTGCCAGTAGTATCTCCCCGGGACAGGGGGCCCAGCCCCAGCATTTT. Translation: CASSISPGQGAQPQHF.

The V call is TRBV5-1, the J call TRBJ2-1; tentative D call: TRBD1 (6 bases). The V end was cut by 6 bases, the J end by 2 bases, with 12 bases between. Germline CDR1 reads SGHRS; CDR2 reads YFSETQ. The CDR3 is 14 residues long. The CDR3 region is CASKQGVTYNEQFF. CDR3 DNA sequence: TGCGCCAGCAAACAGGGAGTAACCTACAATGAGCAGTTCTTC.

The chain employs TRBV6-5 and TRBJ2-1; D possibly corresponds to TRBD2 (6 bases). V was shortened by 4 bases and J by 9 bases, with 16 bases between the two germline ends. The CDR3 is made up of 14 amino acids. Germline V lookup: CDR1 MNHEY, CDR2 SVGAGI. In DNA, the CDR3 is TGTGCCAGCAGTTTGGGACTGCCCTACGGTGAGCAGTTCTTC. Amino acid sequence: CASSLGLPYGEQFF.

The J gene is TRBJ1-2, the V gene TRBV6-5; 9 positions agree with TRBD1. Germline loops: CDR1 MNHEY, CDR2 SVGAGI. The trim removed 6 bases at V and 3 bases at J, leaving 5 bases unmatched. The CDR3 contains 14 residues. The CDR3 is CASRRQGVDYGYTF. CDR3 in DNA: TGTGCCAGCAGGAGACAGGGGGTAGACTATGGCTACACCTTC.

The rearrangement links TRBV28 to TRBJ2-1, with TRBD2 matching 9 bases. With V trimmed by 3 bases and J by 6 bases, 6 bases remained unmatched. The CDR3 runs 15 residues. CDR1 MDHEN and CDR2 SYDVKM come from the germline V gene. CDR3 DNA sequence: TGTGCCAGCAGTTTGGGTGCGGGAGGGCTCAATGAGCAGTTCTTC. Translating it yields CASSLGAGGLNEQFF.

This clone was picked up one time. The chain's CDR3 is CASSESPGIGQGAYYGYTF. Here the CDR3 DNA reads TGCGCCAGCAGTGAGTCCCCAGGCATAGGGCAGGGGGCCTACTATGGCTACACCTTC. The rearrangement joins TRBV10-1 to TRBJ1-2; 8 nucleotides line up with TRBD1. This CDR3 contains 19 residues. Per the germline V gene, CDR1 is WNHNN and CDR2 is SYGVQD (reference sequence). The V and J ends lost 0 bases and 3 bases, in that order; junction bases with no gene match: 15.

The CDR3 bases are TGTGCCAGCGCGGGACTAACCTGGTTCTTCTCCTACGAGCAGTACGTC. The encoded protein is CASAGLTWFFSYEQYV. The J gene is TRBJ2-7, the V gene TRBV2, with TRBD2 matching over 7 bases. The germline CDR1 and CDR2 sequences are SNHLY and FYNNEI. J was trimmed by 0 bases and V by 8 bases; bases with no gene match: 13. This CDR3 has 16 amino acids.

The chain is built from TRBV20-1 and TRBJ2-7, with a tentative D call TRBD2 (6 bases). Trimming removed 6 bases at V and 5 bases at J, with 11 bases between. This CDR3 region has 11 residues. Per germline, CDR1 DFQATT and CDR2 SNEGSKA (reference sequence). The DNA of the CDR3 is TGCAGTGCCGAAGGAGGGCACGAGCAGTACGTC. Translating gives CSAEGGHEQYV.

The chain joins TRBV6-5 to TRBJ1-5, with TRBD1 matching over 8 bases. This CDR3 is 14 amino acids long. Germline V gene data show CDR1 as MNHEY and CDR2 as SVGAGI. V dropped 5 bases and J dropped 3; count of bases not matched to a gene: 3. CDR3 nucleotide sequence: TGTGCCAGCAGTCTGACAGGGGACAATCAGCCCCAGCATTTT. Encoded protein: CASSLTGDNQPQHF.

V and J are TRBV5-8 and TRBJ2-5; 10 bases are a match to TRBD1. Germline V lookup: CDR1 SGHTS, CDR2 YDEGEE. The length of the CDR3 is 16 residues. The V and J ends lost 4 bases and 0 bases, in that order; junction bases with no gene match: 6. CDR3 bases: TGTGCCAGCAGCCGCACGACAGGGGGCTACCAAGAGACCCAGTACTTC. Protein: CASSRTTGGYQETQYF.

The V gene is TRBV4-2, the J gene TRBJ2-7, with 11 bases matching TRBD2. Germline CDR1 is LGHNA and CDR2 is YNFKEQ. The CDR3 is 16 amino acids. The J segment lost 0 bases and the V segment lost 4 bases, leaving 5 bases of the junction unmatched. The CDR3 is CASSRAGTSGSYEQYF. The DNA of the CDR3 is TGTGCCAGCAGCCGGGCCGGGACTAGCGGCTCCTACGAGCAGTACTTC.

V usage is TRBV9 and J usage is TRBJ2-5; D remains unclear. The CDR3 runs 15 residues. V was cut by 0 bases and J by 2 bases, with 11 bases left in between. Germline CDR1 SGDLS, CDR2 YYNGEE. CDR3 coding DNA: TGTGCCAGCAGCGTAGACTACGCTGAACAAGAGACCCAGTACTTC. This codes for CASSVDYAEQETQYF. Combining the CDR3 with reference TRBV9 and TRBJ2-5 gives the whole variable domain DSGVTQTPKHLITATGQRVTLRCSPRSGDLSVYWYQQSLDQGLQFLIQYYNGEERAKGNILERFSAQQFPDLHSELNLSSLELGDSALYFCASSVDYAEQETQYFGPGTRLLVL.

This clone was detected once. The chain combines TRBV28 with TRBJ1-2; 11 bases map to TRBD1. The CDR3 is 17 amino acids. CDR1 and CDR2 (germline): MDHEN, SYDVKM. J gave up 5 bases and V 5 bases, and 13 bases lay outside the gene matches. CDR3 in amino acids: CASSLPGRDRGSYGYTF. CDR3 DNA sequence: TGTGCCAGCAGTCTACCCGGGAGGGACAGGGGGTCTTATGGCTACACCTTC.